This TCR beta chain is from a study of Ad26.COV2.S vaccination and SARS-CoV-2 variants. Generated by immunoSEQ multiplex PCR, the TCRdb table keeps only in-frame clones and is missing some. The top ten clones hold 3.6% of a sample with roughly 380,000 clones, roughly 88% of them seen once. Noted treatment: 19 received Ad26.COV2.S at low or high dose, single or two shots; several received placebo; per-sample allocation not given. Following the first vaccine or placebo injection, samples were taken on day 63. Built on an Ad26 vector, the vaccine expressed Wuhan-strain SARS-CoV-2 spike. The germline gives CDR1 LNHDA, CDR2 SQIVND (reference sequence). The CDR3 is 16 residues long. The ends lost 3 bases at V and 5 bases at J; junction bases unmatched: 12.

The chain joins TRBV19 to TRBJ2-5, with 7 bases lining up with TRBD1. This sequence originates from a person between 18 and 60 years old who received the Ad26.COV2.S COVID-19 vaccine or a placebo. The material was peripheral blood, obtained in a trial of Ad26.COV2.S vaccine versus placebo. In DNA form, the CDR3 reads TGTGCCAGTAGTATTCGTAGGGGGCCAGGGCGGGAGACCCAGTACTTC. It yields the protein CASSIRRGPGRETQYF.